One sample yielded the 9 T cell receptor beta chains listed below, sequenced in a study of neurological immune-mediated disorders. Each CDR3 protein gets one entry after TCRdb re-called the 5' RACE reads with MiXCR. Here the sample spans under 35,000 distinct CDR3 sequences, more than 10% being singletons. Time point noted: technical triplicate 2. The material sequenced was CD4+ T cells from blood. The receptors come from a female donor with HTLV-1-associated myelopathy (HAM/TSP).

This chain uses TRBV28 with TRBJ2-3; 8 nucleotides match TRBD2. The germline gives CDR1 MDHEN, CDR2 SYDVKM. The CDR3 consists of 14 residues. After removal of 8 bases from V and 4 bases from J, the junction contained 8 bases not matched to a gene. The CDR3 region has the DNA TGTGCCAGCGGACCGGGGGGGCCGCCAGATACGCAGTATTTT. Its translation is CASGPGGPPDTQYF.

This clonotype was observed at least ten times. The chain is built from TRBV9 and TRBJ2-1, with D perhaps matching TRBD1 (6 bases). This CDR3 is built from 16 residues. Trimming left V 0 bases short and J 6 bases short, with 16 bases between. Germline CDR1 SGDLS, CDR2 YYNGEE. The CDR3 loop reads CASSVGLVGAGNEQFF. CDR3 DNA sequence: TGTGCCAGCAGCGTAGGGCTGGTGGGGGCGGGCAATGAGCAGTTCTTC.

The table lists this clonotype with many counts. Here the CDR3 reads CASSLQGQGYNEQFF. CDR3 in DNA: TGTGCCAGCAGCCTCCAGGGACAGGGTTACAATGAGCAGTTCTTC. The chain employs TRBV7-9 and TRBJ2-1; the match to TRBD1 covers 9 bases. This CDR3 is built from 15 residues. From germline, CDR1 is SEHNR and CDR2 FQNEAQ (reference sequence). Trimming at V came to 5 bases and at J to 4 bases, leaving 6 bases not matched to a gene.

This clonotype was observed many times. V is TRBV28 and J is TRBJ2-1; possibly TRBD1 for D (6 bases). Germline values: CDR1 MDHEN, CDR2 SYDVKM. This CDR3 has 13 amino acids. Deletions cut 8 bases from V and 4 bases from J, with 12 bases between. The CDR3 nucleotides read TGTGCCAGCTGGGGGCCGTCTTACAATGAGCAGTTCTTC. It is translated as CASWGPSYNEQFF.

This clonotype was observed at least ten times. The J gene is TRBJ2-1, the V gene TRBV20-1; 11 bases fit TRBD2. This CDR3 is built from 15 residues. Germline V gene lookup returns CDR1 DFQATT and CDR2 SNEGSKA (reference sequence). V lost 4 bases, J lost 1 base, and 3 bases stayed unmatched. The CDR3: CSAISGRGSYNEQFF. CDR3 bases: TGCAGTGCTATTAGCGGGAGGGGGTCCTACAATGAGCAGTTCTTC.

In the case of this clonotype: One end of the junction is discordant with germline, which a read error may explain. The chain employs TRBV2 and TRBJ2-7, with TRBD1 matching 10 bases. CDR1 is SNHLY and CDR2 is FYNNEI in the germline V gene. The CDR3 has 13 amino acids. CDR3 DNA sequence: TGTACCAGCAGAGGACAGGGGGTTCGCGAGCAGTACTTC. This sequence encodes CTSRGQGVREQYF.

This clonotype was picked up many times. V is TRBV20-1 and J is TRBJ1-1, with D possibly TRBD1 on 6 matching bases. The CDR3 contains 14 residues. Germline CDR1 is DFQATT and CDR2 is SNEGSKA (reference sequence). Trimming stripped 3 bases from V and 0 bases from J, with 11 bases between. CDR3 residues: CSASTPGVNTEAFF. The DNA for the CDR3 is TGCAGTGCTAGTACCCCAGGGGTGAACACTGAAGCTTTCTTT.

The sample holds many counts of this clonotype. DNA of the CDR3: TGTGCCAGCAGCGAGACCCAGGGGTCGCCGGGAGAGACCCAGTACTTC. It codes for CASSETQGSPGETQYF. The gene calls are TRBV9 and TRBJ2-5, with D perhaps TRBD1 (6 bases). The CDR3 length is 16 residues. V lost 3 bases, J lost 4 bases, and 19 bases lay in between. Germline V gene lookup returns CDR1 SGDLS and CDR2 YYNGEE.

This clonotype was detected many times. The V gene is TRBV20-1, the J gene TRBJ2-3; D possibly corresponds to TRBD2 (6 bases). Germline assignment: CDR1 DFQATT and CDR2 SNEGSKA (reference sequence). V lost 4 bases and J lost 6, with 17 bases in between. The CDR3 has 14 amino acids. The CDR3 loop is CSATYAAEGDTQYF. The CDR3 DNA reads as TGCAGTGCTACGTACGCGGCGGAGGGGGATACGCAGTATTTT.